The 31 T cell receptor beta chains given below trace back to one sample, sequenced in a study of shared clonotypes between healthy human individuals. TCRdb's table, derived via immunoSEQ multiplex PCR, lists solely in-frame clones and lacks some. Seen here are about 470,000 clones, roughly 77% observed once, and the top ten hold approximately 13%. The sequenced sample consisted of PBMCs. The receptors here all came from a woman in her thirties or forties in good health. Some clones in this sample may be carry-over from other donors' samples.

The chain combines TRBV28 with TRBJ2-1; weak D call: TRBD1 (6 bases). Germline values: CDR1 MDHEN, CDR2 SYDVKM. CDR3 length equals 12 residues. V was trimmed by 10 bases and J by 12 bases, leaving 19 bases between them. CDR3 amino acids: CATRVWDKAQFF. The CDR3 DNA follows: TGTGCCACCCGAGTCTGGGACAAGGCGCAGTTCTTC.

This clone was seen only once. This chain joins TRBV9 and TRBJ1-1; a weak D match, TRBD1 (5 bases). The CDR3 spans 15 residues. CDR1 and CDR2 (germline): SGDLS, YYNGEE. Between the trimmed V and J ends, which lost 0 bases and 1 base, there was a span of 10 bases. This CDR3 reads CASSVGGRGNTEAFF. The CDR3 DNA sequence: TGTGCCAGCAGCGTAGGGGGAAGGGGGAACACTGAAGCTTTCTTT.

The V and J genes are TRBV29-1 and TRBJ2-1; the D gene is possibly TRBD2 (5 bases). This CDR3 is 11 amino acids long. Germline V gene sequence: CDR1 SQVTM, CDR2 ANQGSEA. The V and J ends lost 6 bases and 7 bases respectively, with 10 bases between them. CDR3 coding DNA: TGCAGCGTGGTCCTAGCAAATGAGCAGTTCTTC. Protein product: CSVVLANEQFF.

This clone turned up a few times. The sample carries other DNA sequences with the same CDR3. The chain links TRBV2 to TRBJ2-3, with TRBD1 as a possible D gene (6 bases). Trimming removed 6 bases from V and 4 bases from J, with 8 bases in between. CDR1 and CDR2 (germline): SNHLY, FYNNEI. This CDR3 has 12 amino acids. CDR3 sequence: CASRAGADTQYF. The DNA for the CDR3 is TGTGCCAGCAGGGCAGGGGCAGATACGCAGTATTTT.

With respect to this clone: Likely a read error: the CDR3 ends without its conserved phenylalanine or tryptophan. It is unclear where the CDR3 begins or ends on the DNA, so no DNA is shown, and the CDR3 is as TCRdb lists it. The V and J genes are TRBV30 and TRBJ2-7. Termini included, the CDR3 measures 13 amino acids. Germline lookup yields CDR1 GTSNPN and CDR2 SVGIG (reference sequence). CDR3 in amino acids: CATPSGFWDEQCS.

This chain joins TRBV7-2 and TRBJ2-5; D is ambiguous. This CDR3 is built from 14 residues. From germline, CDR1 is SGHTA and CDR2 FQGNSA. V shed 2 bases and J shed 5 bases, with 12 bases lying between them. CDR3 sequence: CASSLYTPTETQYF. The CDR3 DNA sequence: TGTGCCAGCAGCTTATACACCCCGACGGAGACCCAGTACTTC.

Only a few counts were recorded for this clone. The chain links TRBV27 to TRBJ1-4; 8 nucleotides agree with TRBD1. Per the germline V gene, CDR1 is MNHEY and CDR2 is SMNVEV (reference sequence). The CDR3 runs to 14 residues. The ends lost 5 bases at V and 7 bases at J; junction bases unmatched: 6. The CDR3 protein is CASSTTGEGEKLFF. The CDR3, as DNA: TGTGCCAGCAGTACGACAGGGGAGGGTGAAAAACTGTTTTTT.

The chain carries TRBV13 and TRBJ2-7, with D uncertain. The germline V gene encodes CDR1 PRHDT and CDR2 FYEKMQ (reference sequence). The CDR3 is 12 amino acids. V lost 6 bases and J 0 bases, leaving 6 bases between the germline ends. In nucleotides, the CDR3 is TGTGCCAGCAGTGGTCACTCCTACGAGCAGTACTTC. Protein: CASSGHSYEQYF. The variable domain in full, completed from reference TRBV13 and TRBJ2-7, reads AAGVIQSPRHLIKEKRETATLKCYPIPRHDTVYWYQQGPGQDPQFLISFYEKMQSDKGSIPDRFSAQQFSDYHSELNMSSLELGDSALYFCASSGHSYEQYFGPGTRLTVT.

This clone occurred once. The chain joins TRBV6-1 to TRBJ1-1; possibly TRBD1 for D (5 bases). The V gene's germline CDR1 is MNHNS and CDR2 SASEGT. Trimming removed 6 bases at V and 0 bases at J, with 11 bases between. The CDR3 covers 14 residues. CDR3 nucleotides: TGTGCCAGCAGATTACAGACAGTGAACACTGAAGCTTTCTTT. Translating it yields CASRLQTVNTEAFF.

This clone was observed once. J is TRBJ2-7 and V is TRBV5-1; D gene uncertain. V was cut by 0 bases and J by 2 bases, with 24 bases left in between. CDR3 size: 19 residues. CDR1 and CDR2 (germline): SGHRS, YFSETQ. CDR3 protein: CASSLGRSGSSARPYEQYF. The DNA for the CDR3 is TGCGCCAGCAGCTTGGGTCGGTCAGGTTCGTCTGCACGACCCTACGAGCAGTACTTC.

In its sample, this clone was seen a few times. The chain uses TRBV6-6 and TRBJ1-5, with no clear D. Germline loops: CDR1 MNHNY, CDR2 SVGAGI (reference sequence). The CDR3 length is 13 residues. Trimming shortened V by 8 bases and J by 4 bases, and 12 bases separated the two germline ends. CDR3 loop: CASHRTSNQPQHF. The CDR3 DNA follows: TGTGCCAGCCATCGGACCTCGAATCAGCCCCAGCATTTT.

A note on this clone: This sample also contains other DNA sequences that code for the same CDR3. The chain couples TRBV7-9 to TRBJ2-1; TRBD2 agrees at 7 bases. CDR1 SEHNR and CDR2 FQNEAQ come from the germline V gene (reference sequence). The length of the CDR3 is 16 residues. V lost 0 bases and J lost 4; bases outside the gene matches: 6. The CDR3 coding sequence is TGTGCCAGCAGCTTAGCGCTCGCGGGAGCATACAATGAGCAGTTCTTC. It yields the protein CASSLALAGAYNEQFF.

The rearrangement uses TRBV2 and TRBJ2-1, with D unclear. Trimming shortened V by 8 bases and J by 8 bases, and 13 bases separated the two germline ends. Germline-derived CDR1 and CDR2 are SNHLY and FYNNEI. This CDR3 is 12 amino acids long. The CDR3 sequence is CASDQPPHEQFF. CDR3 nucleotide sequence: TGTGCCAGCGACCAACCCCCCCATGAGCAGTTCTTC.

This rearrangement joins TRBV11-2 to TRBJ1-2; TRBD1 is a possible D gene (6 bases). Germline V CDR1 and CDR2: SGHAT, FQNNGV. Trimming removed 6 bases from V and 9 bases from J, with 17 bases in between. The CDR3 is made up of 13 amino acids. CDR3 amino acids: CASSTDQGWSYTF. The CDR3 region has the DNA TGTGCCAGCAGTACCGACCAGGGGTGGAGCTACACCTTC.

Written as DNA, the CDR3 is TGTGCCAGCAGCTCCCTCGACGGAAACAATGAGCAGTTCTTC. This gives the protein CASSSLDGNNEQFF. The chain combines TRBV9 with TRBJ2-1; D gene ambiguous. Trimming removed 4 bases at V and 5 bases at J, with 13 bases between. The CDR3 covers 14 residues. Germline CDR1 SGDLS, CDR2 YYNGEE.

This clone was picked up many times. The V and J genes are TRBV11-2 and TRBJ2-1; 9 bases are a match to TRBD2. V was clipped by 0 bases and J by 8 bases; unmatched bases: 11. The CDR3 runs to 17 residues. Germline values: CDR1 SGHAT, CDR2 FQNNGV. In DNA, the CDR3 is TGTGCCAGCAGCTTAGACAGGACTAGCGTGTTTGTAGATGAGCAGTTCTTC. Protein: CASSLDRTSVFVDEQFF.

The rearrangement uses TRBV11-2 and TRBJ1-5; 9 positions match TRBD1. Trimming cost V 6 bases and J 3 bases; bases outside gene matches: 3. This CDR3 has 14 amino acids. From germline, CDR1 is SGHAT and CDR2 FQNNGV. The CDR3 loop is CASSWDRDNQPQHF. DNA of the CDR3: TGTGCCAGCAGTTGGGACAGGGACAATCAGCCCCAGCATTTT.

V is TRBV11-2 and J is TRBJ2-1; 8 positions agree with TRBD1. The CDR3 has 16 amino acids. V trimming: 5 bases; J trimming: 6 bases; junction bases outside the gene matches: 12. Germline values: CDR1 SGHAT, CDR2 FQNNGV. The CDR3: CASSTRTGRYGNEQFF. The CDR3, as DNA: TGTGCCAGCAGCACGAGGACAGGGAGGTATGGCAATGAGCAGTTCTTC.

CDR3 coding DNA: TGTGCCAGCTCACCACCAGGGCTCACAGATACGCAGTATTTT. It specifies CASSPPGLTDTQYF. This chain uses TRBV18 with TRBJ2-3; D is uncertain. Trimming removed 0 bases at V and 2 bases at J, with 6 bases between. The CDR3 contains 14 residues. The germline V gene encodes CDR1 KGHSH and CDR2 LQKENI.

The chain uses TRBV29-1 and TRBJ1-1; weak D call: TRBD1 (5 bases). The CDR3 spans 13 residues. Trimming pared 0 bases from V and 1 base from J, leaving 6 bases between. CDR1 is SQVTM, CDR2 ANQGSEA, per germline. In DNA, the CDR3 is TGCAGCGTTGAAGAGGGGGGGAACACTGAAGCTTTCTTT. This codes for CSVEEGGNTEAFF.

J is TRBJ2-5 and V is TRBV6-6; D perhaps matches TRBD1 (6 bases). The CDR3 spans 14 residues. CDR1 is MNHNY and CDR2 is SVGAGI in the germline V gene (reference sequence). With 7 bases removed from V and 2 bases from J, the gap between germline ends came to 14 bases. The CDR3 is CASTSSDRQETQYF. DNA of the CDR3: TGTGCCAGCACCTCGTCGGACAGACAAGAGACCCAGTACTTC.

The chain is built from TRBV14 and TRBJ2-4, with unresolved D. V gave up 0 bases and J gave up 7 bases, with 13 bases separating them. The CDR3 is 15 amino acids. Germline values: CDR1 SGHDN, CDR2 FVKESK. CDR3 residues: CASSQDRSALNIQYF. The CDR3, as DNA: TGTGCCAGCAGCCAAGATCGGTCAGCGCTTAACATTCAGTACTTC.

A remark on this clone: The germline gene is not matched at one end of the junction; a read error may be the cause. This chain connects TRBV4-2 to TRBJ2-1; 8 nucleotides match TRBD2. The CDR3 covers 11 residues. Germline V CDR1 and CDR2: LGHNA, YNFKEQ. The CDR3 DNA follows: TGTGCCACCAGCAGCGGGGGCGAGCAGTTCTTC. Translating it yields CATSSGGEQFF.

This chain joins TRBV7-9 and TRBJ2-7, with 12 bases that match TRBD1. V gave up 5 bases and J gave up 7 bases; unmatched junction bases: 9. Germline lookup yields CDR1 SEHNR and CDR2 FQNEAQ (reference sequence). The length of the CDR3 is 15 residues. CDR3 loop: CASSRTGTGGREQYF. The CDR3 DNA is TGTGCCAGCAGCAGAACCGGGACAGGGGGCCGGGAGCAGTACTTC.

CDR3 DNA: TGTGCCAGCAGTACAAACCGGGACTTCTCCTACGAGCAGTACTTC. This translates into CASSTNRDFSYEQYF. The gene calls are TRBV6-1 and TRBJ2-7; possible D gene TRBD2, 6 bases. This CDR3 contains 15 residues. The V gene's germline CDR1 is MNHNS and CDR2 SASEGT. Trimming left V 5 bases short and J 0 bases short, with 14 bases between.

For this clone: This sequence may be a read error, since a much larger clone differs from it by one base. The genes are TRBV5-1 and TRBJ2-5; 11 nucleotides align to TRBD1. The germline V gene encodes CDR1 SGHRS and CDR2 YFSETQ. There are 19 residues in the CDR3. The J segment lost 1 base and the V segment lost 0 bases, leaving 11 bases of the junction unmatched. CDR3 amino acids: CASSLVIRTGGFGQETQYF. CDR3 DNA sequence: TGCGCCAGCAGCTTGGTGATCAGGACAGGGGGCTTCGGCCAAGAGACCCAGTACTTC.

This clone was detected a few times. This chain joins TRBV11-3 and TRBJ2-7, with a weak D call TRBD2 (6 bases). Trimming left V 1 base short and J 4 bases short, with 8 bases between. The CDR3 extends over 13 amino acids. Germline loops: CDR1 SGHNT, CDR2 YENEEA. The CDR3 protein is CASSLGGRYEQYF. The CDR3 bases are TGTGCCAGCAGCTTAGGAGGGAGGTACGAGCAGTACTTC.

The chain employs TRBV28 and TRBJ2-1; no reliable D call. V was clipped by 5 bases and J by 8 bases, with 7 bases between them. The germline V gene encodes CDR1 MDHEN and CDR2 SYDVKM. This CDR3 comprises 11 residues. The CDR3 nucleotides are TGTGCCAGCAGTGCTATCTATGAGCAGTTCTTC. As protein: CASSAIYEQFF.

This clone appeared a few times. V gene TRBV27 combines with J gene TRBJ2-7, with 10 positions matching TRBD2. Germline CDR1 is MNHEY and CDR2 is SMNVEV (reference sequence). Germline trimming cut 4 bases from V and 4 bases from J; bases unmatched to any gene: 10. The CDR3 is 16 residues long. As DNA, the CDR3 is TGTGCCAGCAGTTGGTCTGCAGCGGGAGGGAAGTACGAGCAGTACTTC. Encoded protein: CASSWSAAGGKYEQYF.

A note on this clone: A far bigger clonotype differs at one base, so this is likely a read error. This rearrangement joins TRBV5-1 to TRBJ2-2; D is unresolved. V was cut by 0 bases and J by 4 bases, with 7 bases left in between. The CDR3 contains 14 residues. The V gene's germline CDR1 is SGHRS and CDR2 YFSETQ. This CDR3 reads CASSLVDSTGELFF. CDR3 bases: TGCGCCAGCAGCTTGGTCGATAGCACCGGGGAGCTGTTTTTT.

V gene TRBV4-1 combines with J gene TRBJ1-4; TRBD1 matches 7 bases. Germline lookup yields CDR1 MGHRA and CDR2 YSYEKL. With V trimmed by 7 bases and J by 7 bases, 12 bases remained unmatched. The CDR3 contains 15 residues. This CDR3 reads CASISPDRPPEKLFF. The CDR3 DNA is TGCGCCAGCATCTCTCCGGACAGGCCACCTGAAAAACTGTTTTTT.